Below, one TCR beta chain is given with its context. Germline CDR1 reads ENHRY; CDR2 reads SYGVKD. The ends were cut back, 5 bases at V and 4 bases at J, with 20 bases in the middle. This CDR3 spans 16 amino acids. The data are from a study of blood T cell repertoires in COVID-19. Study-level background: From the United States, Italy and Spain came samples of acute and convalescent COVID-19.

The assay was immunoSEQ multiplex PCR, and TCRdb's table has in-frame clones only and misses some. The sample contains 170,000 or so clones, more than 85% of which appear only once. This receptor was obtained from a man aged 55-75 years with COVID-19, enrolled during active disease. This chain joins TRBV10-3 and TRBJ1-1; perhaps TRBD1 as D (5 bases). Sequencing was performed on peripheral blood. CDR3 sequence (DNA): TGTGCCATCAGTTCCCCTCAGGGCGCAGGACCCACTGAAGCTTTCTTT. This sequence encodes CAISSPQGAGPTEAFF.